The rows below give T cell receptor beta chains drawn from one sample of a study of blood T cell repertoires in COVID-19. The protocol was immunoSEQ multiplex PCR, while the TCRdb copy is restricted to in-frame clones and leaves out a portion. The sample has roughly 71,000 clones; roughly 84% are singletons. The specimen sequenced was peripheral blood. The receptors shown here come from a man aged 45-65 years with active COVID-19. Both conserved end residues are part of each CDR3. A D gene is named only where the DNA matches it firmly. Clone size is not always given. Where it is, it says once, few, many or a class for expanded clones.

CDR3 protein: CASSSLSRLALGGSYNEQFF
CDR3 DNA: TGTGCCAGCAGTTCCTTATCTCGACTAGCCCTCGGCGGCTCCTACAATGAGCAGTTCTTC
V gene: TRBV13
clone size: -
J gene: TRBJ2-1
D gene: TRBD2
CDR3 length: 20

CDR3 protein: CSVEGRGETQYF
CDR3 DNA: TGCAGCGTTGAGGGCAGGGGAGAGACCCAGTACTTC
V gene: TRBV29-1
clone size: -
J gene: TRBJ2-5
D gene: -
CDR3 length: 12

CDR3 protein: CASSLPPSGRADTQYF
CDR3 DNA: TGTGCCAGCAGCCTTCCCCCTAGCGGGAGGGCAGATACGCAGTATTTT
V gene: TRBV7-6
clone size: once
J gene: TRBJ2-3
D gene: TRBD2
CDR3 length: 16

CDR3 protein: CASSLSSYEQYF
CDR3 DNA: TGTGCCAGCAGCCTAAGCTCCTACGAGCAGTACTTC
V gene: TRBV7-9
clone size: -
J gene: TRBJ2-7
D gene: -
CDR3 length: 12

CDR3 protein: CASGQGFQPQHF
CDR3 DNA: TGTGCCAGTGGACAGGGCTTCCAGCCCCAGCATTTT
V gene: TRBV25-1
clone size: few
J gene: TRBJ1-5
D gene: TRBD1
CDR3 length: 12

CDR3 protein: CASSQDFGEQPQHF
CDR3 DNA: TGTGCCAGCAGCCAAGACTTCGGTGAACAGCCCCAGCATTTT
V gene: TRBV3-1/TRBV3-2
clone size: few
J gene: TRBJ1-5
D gene: -
CDR3 length: 14

CDR3 protein: CASSLGRETQYF
CDR3 DNA: TGTGCCAGCAGCTTAGGCAGGGAGACCCAGTACTTC
V gene: TRBV11-2
clone size: -
J gene: TRBJ2-5
D gene: -
CDR3 length: 12

CDR3 protein: CASSPGFAGTISYEQYF
CDR3 DNA: TGTGCCAGCAGCCCCGGGTTCGCGGGAACTATCTCCTACGAGCAGTACTTC
V gene: TRBV4-2
clone size: -
J gene: TRBJ2-7
D gene: -
CDR3 length: 17

CDR3 protein: CASSSRQGASDTEAFF
CDR3 DNA: TGCGCCAGCAGCTCTCGACAGGGGGCATCGGACACTGAAGCTTTCTTT
V gene: TRBV5-1
clone size: -
J gene: TRBJ1-1
D gene: TRBD1
CDR3 length: 16

CDR3 protein: CASSLARTGQETQYF
CDR3 DNA: TGTGCCAGCAGCTTAGCGCGGACAGGGCAAGAGACCCAGTACTTC
V gene: TRBV7-9
clone size: -
J gene: TRBJ2-5
D gene: TRBD1
CDR3 length: 15

CDR3 protein: CASSLAAMYQETQYF
CDR3 DNA: TGCGCCAGCAGCTTGGCTGCTATGTACCAAGAGACCCAGTACTTC
V gene: TRBV5-1
clone size: -
J gene: TRBJ2-5
D gene: -
CDR3 length: 15

CDR3 protein: CSASLTGGYNEQFF
CDR3 DNA: TGCAGTGCTAGTTTGACAGGGGGCTACAATGAGCAGTTCTTC
V gene: TRBV20-1
clone size: few
J gene: TRBJ2-1
D gene: TRBD1
CDR3 length: 14

CDR3 protein: CASSPQGASTGELFF
CDR3 DNA: TGCGCCAGCAGCCCCCAGGGGGCGAGCACCGGGGAGCTGTTTTTT
V gene: TRBV4-3
clone size: once
J gene: TRBJ2-2
D gene: TRBD1
CDR3 length: 15

CDR3 protein: CASARGTEAFF
CDR3 DNA: TGCGCCAGCGCTCGGGGGACTGAAGCTTTCTTT
V gene: TRBV5-1
clone size: -
J gene: TRBJ1-1
D gene: -
CDR3 length: 11

CDR3 protein: CASSPYDEQFF
CDR3 DNA: TGTGCCAGCAGCCCCTACGATGAGCAGTTCTTC
V gene: TRBV13
clone size: -
J gene: TRBJ2-1
D gene: -
CDR3 length: 11

CDR3 protein: CASSLMFSEQYF
CDR3 DNA: TGTGCCAGCAGTTTGATGTTCAGCGAGCAGTACTTC
V gene: TRBV12-3/TRBV12-4
clone size: -
J gene: TRBJ2-7
D gene: -
CDR3 length: 12

CDR3 protein: CASSEGRPANTGELFF
CDR3 DNA: TGCGCCAGCAGCGAGGGCCGGCCCGCGAACACCGGGGAGCTGTTTTTT
V gene: TRBV5-1
clone size: -
J gene: TRBJ2-2
D gene: -
CDR3 length: 16

CDR3 protein: CASSQGATQYF
CDR3 DNA: TGTGCCAGCAGCCAAGGGGCGACCCAGTACTTC
V gene: TRBV12-3/TRBV12-4
clone size: -
J gene: TRBJ2-5
D gene: -
CDR3 length: 11

CDR3 protein: CASSLSGEAGQPQHF
CDR3 DNA: TGTGCCAGCAGTTTATCGGGGGAGGCAGGTCAGCCCCAGCATTTT
V gene: TRBV27
clone size: -
J gene: TRBJ1-5
D gene: -
CDR3 length: 15

CDR3 protein: CASSLGQGRRTIYF
CDR3 DNA: TGCGCCAGCAGCTTGGGACAGGGTCGCCGCACCATATATTTT
V gene: TRBV5-1
clone size: -
J gene: TRBJ1-3
D gene: TRBD1
CDR3 length: 14

CDR3 protein: CASTDPELPGEQYF
CDR3 DNA: TGTGCCAGCACCGACCCGGAACTACCGGGGGAGCAGTACTTC
V gene: TRBV6-6
clone size: few
J gene: TRBJ2-7
D gene: -
CDR3 length: 14

CDR3 protein: CASRGSGSVTGWTEAFF
CDR3 DNA: TGTGCCAGTCGGGGATCGGGCAGCGTCACCGGATGGACTGAAGCTTTCTTT
V gene: TRBV19
clone size: -
J gene: TRBJ1-1
D gene: -
CDR3 length: 17

CDR3 protein: CASSPRYTTGVSREQYF
CDR3 DNA: TGCGCCAGCAGTCCAAGATATACGACAGGGGTCTCTCGGGAGCAGTACTTC
V gene: TRBV4-1
clone size: -
J gene: TRBJ2-7
D gene: TRBD1
CDR3 length: 17

CDR3 protein: CAILGTGVGYTF
CDR3 DNA: TGTGCCATCCTGGGTACAGGGGTGGGCTACACCTTC
V gene: TRBV6-6
clone size: -
J gene: TRBJ1-2
D gene: TRBD1
CDR3 length: 12

CDR3 protein: CASSPGTGGLGGYTF
CDR3 DNA: TGCGCCAGCAGCCCCGGGACAGGGGGCTTAGGTGGCTACACCTTC
V gene: TRBV4-3
clone size: -
J gene: TRBJ1-2
D gene: TRBD1
CDR3 length: 15

CDR3 protein: CASSDPGQGLYGYTF
CDR3 DNA: TGCGCCAGCAGCGATCCGGGACAGGGACTCTATGGCTACACCTTC
V gene: TRBV5-1
clone size: -
J gene: TRBJ1-2
D gene: TRBD1
CDR3 length: 15

CDR3 protein: CASSLHSGSSTDTQYF
CDR3 DNA: TGTGCCAGCAGCTTACATAGCGGGAGCAGCACAGATACGCAGTATTTT
V gene: TRBV11-2
clone size: -
J gene: TRBJ2-3
D gene: TRBD2
CDR3 length: 16

CDR3 protein: CASSLSEVQPQHF
CDR3 DNA: TGTGCCAGCAGTTTATCGGAGGTTCAGCCCCAGCATTTT
V gene: TRBV12-3/TRBV12-4
clone size: few
J gene: TRBJ1-5
D gene: -
CDR3 length: 13

CDR3 protein: CASRGGTGGSPHNEQFF
CDR3 DNA: TGTGCCAGCAGGGGGGGGACAGGGGGCTCCCCGCACAATGAGCAGTTCTTC
V gene: TRBV6-7
clone size: -
J gene: TRBJ2-1
D gene: TRBD1
CDR3 length: 17

CDR3 protein: CASSPNTGGYEQYF
CDR3 DNA: TGCGCCAGCAGCCCGAACACGGGAGGGTACGAGCAGTACTTC
V gene: TRBV5-1
clone size: -
J gene: TRBJ2-7
D gene: TRBD2
CDR3 length: 14

CDR3 protein: CASSRSGEAGGPDTQYF
CDR3 DNA: TGCGCCAGCAGCCGGTCGGGGGAGGCGGGGGGGCCAGATACGCAGTATTTT
V gene: TRBV4-3
clone size: -
J gene: TRBJ2-3
D gene: TRBD2
CDR3 length: 17

CDR3 protein: CASSFRQNTEAFF
CDR3 DNA: TGTGCCAGCAGCTTCCGACAGAACACTGAAGCTTTCTTT
V gene: TRBV11-2
clone size: once
J gene: TRBJ1-1
D gene: -
CDR3 length: 13

CDR3 protein: CASSQSGAYTGEQFF
CDR3 DNA: TGTGCCAGCAGCCAATCGGGGGCTTATACGGGTGAGCAGTTCTTC
V gene: TRBV16
clone size: -
J gene: TRBJ2-1
D gene: -
CDR3 length: 15